The source of this T cell receptor beta chain is a study of blood T cell repertoires in COVID-19. On the study more broadly: From T cells, B-cell-depleted T cells, or PBMCs came the material, which was cDNA or gDNA.

The CDR3 sequence is 14 residues long. V trimming: 6 bases; J trimming: 3 bases; junction bases outside the gene matches: 7. The germline V gene has CDR1 MDHEN and CDR2 SYDVKM. Assay: immunoSEQ multiplex PCR; the TCRdb copy retains only in-frame clones and omits some. The table includes 45,000 to 55,000 clones, around 90% detected once. The clonotype was recovered from a man at least 80 years old with acute or convalescent COVID-19. Sample: peripheral blood. The rearrangement links TRBV28 to TRBJ2-7; 8 nucleotides line up with TRBD1. CDR3 DNA sequence: TGTGCCAGCAGGGGACAGGCGGGTGGCTACGAGCAGTACTTC. Translation: CASRGQAGGYEQYF.